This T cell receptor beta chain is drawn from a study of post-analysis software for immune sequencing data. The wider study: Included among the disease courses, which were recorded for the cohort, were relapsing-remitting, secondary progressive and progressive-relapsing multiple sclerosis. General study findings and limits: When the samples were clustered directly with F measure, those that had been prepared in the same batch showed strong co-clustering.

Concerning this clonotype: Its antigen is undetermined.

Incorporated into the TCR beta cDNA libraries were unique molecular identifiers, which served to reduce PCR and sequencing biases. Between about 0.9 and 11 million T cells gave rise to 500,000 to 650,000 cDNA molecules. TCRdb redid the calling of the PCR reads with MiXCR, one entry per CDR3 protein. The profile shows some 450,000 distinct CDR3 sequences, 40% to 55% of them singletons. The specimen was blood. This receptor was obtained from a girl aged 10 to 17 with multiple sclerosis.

The chain's CDR3 is CASSQDPGDTGELFF. The CDR3 DNA sequence: TGTGCCAGCAGCCAAGACCCAGGCGACACCGGGGAGCTGTTTTTT. The V and J genes are TRBV4-2 and TRBJ2-2, with D unresolved. With 0 bases removed from V and 3 bases from J, the gap between germline ends came to 8 bases. Germline V gene data show CDR1 as LGHNA and CDR2 as YNFKEQ. The CDR3 is made up of 15 amino acids.